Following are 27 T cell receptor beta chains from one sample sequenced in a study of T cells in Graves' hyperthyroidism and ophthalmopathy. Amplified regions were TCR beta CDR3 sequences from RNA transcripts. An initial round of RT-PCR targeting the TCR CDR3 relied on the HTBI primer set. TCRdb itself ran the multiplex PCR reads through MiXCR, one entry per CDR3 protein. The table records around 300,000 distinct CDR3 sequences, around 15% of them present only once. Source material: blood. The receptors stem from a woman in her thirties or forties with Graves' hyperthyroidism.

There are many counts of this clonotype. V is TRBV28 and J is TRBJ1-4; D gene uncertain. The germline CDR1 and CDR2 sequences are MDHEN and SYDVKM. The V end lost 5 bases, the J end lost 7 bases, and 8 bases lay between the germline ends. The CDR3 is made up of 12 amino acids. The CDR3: CASSLLAEKLFF. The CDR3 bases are TGTGCCAGCAGTCTGTTGGCTGAAAAACTGTTTTTT.

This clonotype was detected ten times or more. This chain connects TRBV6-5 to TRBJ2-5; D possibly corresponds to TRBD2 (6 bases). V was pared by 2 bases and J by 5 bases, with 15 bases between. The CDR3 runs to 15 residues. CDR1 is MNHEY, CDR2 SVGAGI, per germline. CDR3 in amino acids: CASSYLGLLRETQYF. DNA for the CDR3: TGTGCCAGCAGTTACCTAGGACTACTCCGGGAGACCCAGTACTTC.

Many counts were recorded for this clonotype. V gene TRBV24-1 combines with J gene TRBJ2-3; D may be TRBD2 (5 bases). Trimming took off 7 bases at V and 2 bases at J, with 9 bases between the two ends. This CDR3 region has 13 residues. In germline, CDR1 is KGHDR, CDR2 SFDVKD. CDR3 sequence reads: CATRREITDTQYF. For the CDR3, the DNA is TGTGCCACCAGGAGGGAGATCACAGATACGCAGTATTTT.

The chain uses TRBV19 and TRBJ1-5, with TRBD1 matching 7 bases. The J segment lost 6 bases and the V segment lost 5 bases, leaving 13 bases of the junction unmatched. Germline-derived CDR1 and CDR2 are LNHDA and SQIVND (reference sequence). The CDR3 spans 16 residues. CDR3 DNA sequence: TGTGCCAGTAGTCTCACGACAGGGAAGGAATTTCAGCCCCAGCATTTT. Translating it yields CASSLTTGKEFQPQHF.

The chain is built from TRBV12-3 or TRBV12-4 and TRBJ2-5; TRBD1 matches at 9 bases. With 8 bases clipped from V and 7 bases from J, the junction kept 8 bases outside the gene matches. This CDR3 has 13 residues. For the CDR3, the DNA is TGTGCCAGCTCCCGGGACAGGGAGGGGACCCAGTACTTC. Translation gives CASSRDREGTQYF.

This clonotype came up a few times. CDR3 loop: CASSSRTEYGYTF. Here the CDR3 DNA reads TGTGCCAGCAGCTCGAGGACGGAATATGGCTACACCTTC. The V gene is TRBV11-3, the J gene TRBJ1-2, with D unclear. Germline V gene sequence: CDR1 SGHNT, CDR2 YENEEA. Trimming took off 4 bases at V and 5 bases at J, with 11 bases between the two ends. The CDR3 is made up of 13 amino acids.

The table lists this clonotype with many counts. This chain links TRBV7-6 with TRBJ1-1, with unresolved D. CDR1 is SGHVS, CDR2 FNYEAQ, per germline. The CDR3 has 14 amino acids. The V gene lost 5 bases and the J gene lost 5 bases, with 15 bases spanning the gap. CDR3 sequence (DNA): TGTGCCAGCAGCGAGCCGAGGGAACAGACTGAAGCTTTCTTT. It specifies CASSEPREQTEAFF.

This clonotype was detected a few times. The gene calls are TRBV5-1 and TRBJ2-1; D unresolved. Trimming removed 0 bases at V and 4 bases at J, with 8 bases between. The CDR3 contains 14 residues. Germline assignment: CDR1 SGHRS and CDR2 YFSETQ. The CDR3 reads CASSLGLEYNEQFF. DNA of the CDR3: TGCGCCAGCAGCTTGGGACTGGAGTACAATGAGCAGTTCTTC.

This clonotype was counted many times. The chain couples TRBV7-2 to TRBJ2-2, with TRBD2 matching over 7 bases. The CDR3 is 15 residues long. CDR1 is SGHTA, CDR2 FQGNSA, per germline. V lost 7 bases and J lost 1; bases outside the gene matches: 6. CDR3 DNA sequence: TGTGCCAGCAATCACGTAGCGGGGAACACCGGGGAGCTGTTTTTT. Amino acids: CASNHVAGNTGELFF.

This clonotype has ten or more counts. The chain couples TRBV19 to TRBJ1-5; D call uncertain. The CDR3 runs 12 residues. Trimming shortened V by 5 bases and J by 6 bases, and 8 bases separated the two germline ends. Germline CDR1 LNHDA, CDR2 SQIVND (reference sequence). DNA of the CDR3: TGTGCCAGTAGTTCCCCCCCTCAGCCCCAGCATTTT. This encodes CASSSPPQPQHF.

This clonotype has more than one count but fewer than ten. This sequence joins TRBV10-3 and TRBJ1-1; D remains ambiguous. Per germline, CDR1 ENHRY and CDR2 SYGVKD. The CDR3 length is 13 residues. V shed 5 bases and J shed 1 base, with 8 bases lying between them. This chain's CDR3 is CAISSISNTEAFF. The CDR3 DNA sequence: TGTGCCATCAGTTCAATATCGAACACTGAAGCTTTCTTT.

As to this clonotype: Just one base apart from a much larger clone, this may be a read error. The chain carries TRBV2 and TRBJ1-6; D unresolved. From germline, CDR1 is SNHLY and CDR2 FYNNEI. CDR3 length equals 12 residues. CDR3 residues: CVSERYNSPLHF. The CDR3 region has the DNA TGTGTCTCTGAGCGATATAATTCACCCCTCCACTTT.

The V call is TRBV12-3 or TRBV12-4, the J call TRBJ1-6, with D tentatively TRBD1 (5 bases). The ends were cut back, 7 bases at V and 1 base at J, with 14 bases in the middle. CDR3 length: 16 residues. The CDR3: CASTLLWGSYNSPLHF. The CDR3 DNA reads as TGTGCCAGCACCCTGCTTTGGGGGTCCTATAATTCACCCCTCCACTTT.

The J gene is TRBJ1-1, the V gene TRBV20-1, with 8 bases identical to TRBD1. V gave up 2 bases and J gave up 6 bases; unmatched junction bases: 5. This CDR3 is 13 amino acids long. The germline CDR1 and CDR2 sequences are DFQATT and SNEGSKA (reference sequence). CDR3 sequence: CSARWTGPAEAFF. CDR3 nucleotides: TGCAGTGCTAGATGGACAGGGCCGGCTGAAGCTTTCTTT.

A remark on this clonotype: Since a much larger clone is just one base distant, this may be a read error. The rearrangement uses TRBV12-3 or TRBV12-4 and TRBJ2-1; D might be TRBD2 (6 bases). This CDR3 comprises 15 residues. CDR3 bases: TGTGCCAGCACCCTCCAGCGGGTGGCGGGGAATGGGCAGTTCTTC. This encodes CASTLQRVAGNGQFF.

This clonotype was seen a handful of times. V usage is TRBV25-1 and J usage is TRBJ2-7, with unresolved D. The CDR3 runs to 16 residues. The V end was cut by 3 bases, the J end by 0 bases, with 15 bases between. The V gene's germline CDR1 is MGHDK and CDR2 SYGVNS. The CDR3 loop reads CASSDSHGPSSYEQYF. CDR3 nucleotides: TGTGCCAGCAGTGATTCCCACGGGCCTAGCTCCTACGAGCAGTACTTC.

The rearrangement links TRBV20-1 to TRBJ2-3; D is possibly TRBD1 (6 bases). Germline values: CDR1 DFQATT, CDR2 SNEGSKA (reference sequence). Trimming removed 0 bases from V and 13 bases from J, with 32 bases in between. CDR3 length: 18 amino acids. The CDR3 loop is CSARDQFLGGFLYPGEYF. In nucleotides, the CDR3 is TGCAGTGCTAGAGATCAATTCCTAGGGGGATTCCTTTATCCTGGGGAGTATTTT.

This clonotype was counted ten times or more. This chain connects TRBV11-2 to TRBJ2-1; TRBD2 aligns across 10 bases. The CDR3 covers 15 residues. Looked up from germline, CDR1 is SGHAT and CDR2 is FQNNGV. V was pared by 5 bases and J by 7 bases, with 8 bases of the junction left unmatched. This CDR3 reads CASSLSTSGINEQFF. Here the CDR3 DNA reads TGTGCCAGCAGCCTCTCAACTAGCGGGATTAATGAGCAGTTCTTC.

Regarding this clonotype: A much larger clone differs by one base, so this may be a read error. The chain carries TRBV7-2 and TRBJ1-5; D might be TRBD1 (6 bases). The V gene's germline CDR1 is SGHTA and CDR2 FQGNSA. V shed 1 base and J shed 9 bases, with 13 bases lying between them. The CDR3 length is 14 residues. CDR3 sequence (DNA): TGTGCCAGCAGCTTAGTGGGGGCGGGTCGGCCCCAGCATTTT. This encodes CASSLVGAGRPQHF.

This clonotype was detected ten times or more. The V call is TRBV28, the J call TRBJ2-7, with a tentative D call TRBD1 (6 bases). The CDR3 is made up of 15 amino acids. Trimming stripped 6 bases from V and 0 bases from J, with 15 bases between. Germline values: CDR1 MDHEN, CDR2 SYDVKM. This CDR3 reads CASRAGTLSSYEQYF. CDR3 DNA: TGTGCCAGCAGGGCCGGGACACTGAGCTCCTACGAGCAGTACTTC.

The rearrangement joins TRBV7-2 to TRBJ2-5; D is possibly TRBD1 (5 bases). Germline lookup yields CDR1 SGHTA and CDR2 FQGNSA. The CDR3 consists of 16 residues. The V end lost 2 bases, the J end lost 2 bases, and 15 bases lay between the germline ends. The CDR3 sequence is CASSLWQGRNQETQYF. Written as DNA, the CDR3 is TGTGCCAGCAGCTTATGGCAGGGCAGGAATCAAGAGACCCAGTACTTC.

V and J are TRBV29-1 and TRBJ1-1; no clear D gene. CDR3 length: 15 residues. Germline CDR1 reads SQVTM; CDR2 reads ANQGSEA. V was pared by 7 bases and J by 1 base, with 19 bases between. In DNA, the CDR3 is TGCAGCGATATGAGGAGCAGGTGGGGGAACACTGAAGCTTTCTTT. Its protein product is CSDMRSRWGNTEAFF. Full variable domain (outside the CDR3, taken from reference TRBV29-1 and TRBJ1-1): SAVISQKPSRDICQRGTSLTIQCQVDSQVTMMFWYRQQPGQSLTLIATANQGSEATYESGFVIDKFPISRPNLTFSTLTVSNMSPEDSSIYLCSDMRSRWGNTEAFFGQGTRLTVV.

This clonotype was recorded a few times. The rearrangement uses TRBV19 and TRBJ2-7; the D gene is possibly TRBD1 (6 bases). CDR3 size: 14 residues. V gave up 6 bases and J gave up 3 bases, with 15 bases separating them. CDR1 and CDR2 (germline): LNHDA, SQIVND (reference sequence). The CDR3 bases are TGTGCCAGTAGCCCCCTGGACAGCCGCTACGAGCAGTACTTC. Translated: CASSPLDSRYEQYF.

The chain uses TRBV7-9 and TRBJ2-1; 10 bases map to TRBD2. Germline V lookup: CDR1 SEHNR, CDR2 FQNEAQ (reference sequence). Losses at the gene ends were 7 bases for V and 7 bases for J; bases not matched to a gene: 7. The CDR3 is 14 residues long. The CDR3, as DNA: TGTGCCAGCACCCCACAGACTAGCGGGAATGAGCAGTTCTTC. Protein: CASTPQTSGNEQFF.

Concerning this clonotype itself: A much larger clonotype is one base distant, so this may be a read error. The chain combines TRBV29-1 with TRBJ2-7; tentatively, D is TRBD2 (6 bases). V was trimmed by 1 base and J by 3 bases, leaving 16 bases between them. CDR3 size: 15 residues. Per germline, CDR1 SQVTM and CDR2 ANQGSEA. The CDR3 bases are TGCAGCGTTGAAGTCCTTTCCGGGGGAGGCTACGAGCAGTACTTC. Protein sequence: CSVEVLSGGGYEQYF.

The CDR3 loop is CASSTYTEVGTGELFF. The CDR3 DNA follows: TGTGCCAGCAGTACCTATACAGAAGTTGGGACCGGGGAGCTGTTTTTT. The rearrangement uses TRBV7-9 and TRBJ2-2; D ambiguous. Germline V gives CDR1 SEHNR, CDR2 FQNEAQ (reference sequence). V shed 6 bases and J shed 5 bases, with 19 bases lying between them. This CDR3 spans 16 amino acids.

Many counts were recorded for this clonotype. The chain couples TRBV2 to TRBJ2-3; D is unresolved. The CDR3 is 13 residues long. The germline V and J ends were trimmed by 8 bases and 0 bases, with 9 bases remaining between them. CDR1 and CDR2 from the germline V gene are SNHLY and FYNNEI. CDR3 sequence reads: CASLKASTDTQYF. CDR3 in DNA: TGTGCCAGCTTGAAGGCTAGCACAGATACGCAGTATTTT.